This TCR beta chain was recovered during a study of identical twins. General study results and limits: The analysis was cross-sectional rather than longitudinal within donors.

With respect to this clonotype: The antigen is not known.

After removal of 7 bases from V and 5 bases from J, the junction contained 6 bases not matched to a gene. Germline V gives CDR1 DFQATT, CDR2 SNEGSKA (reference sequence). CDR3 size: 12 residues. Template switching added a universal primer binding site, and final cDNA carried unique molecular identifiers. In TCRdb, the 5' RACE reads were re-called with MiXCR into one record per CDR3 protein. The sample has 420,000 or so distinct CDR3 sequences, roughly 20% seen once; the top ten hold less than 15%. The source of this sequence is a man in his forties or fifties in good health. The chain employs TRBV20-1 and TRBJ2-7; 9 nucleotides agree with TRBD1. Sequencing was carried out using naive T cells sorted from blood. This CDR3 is CSVFRTGDEQYF. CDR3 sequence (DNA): TGCAGTGTTTTTCGGACAGGGGACGAGCAGTACTTC.